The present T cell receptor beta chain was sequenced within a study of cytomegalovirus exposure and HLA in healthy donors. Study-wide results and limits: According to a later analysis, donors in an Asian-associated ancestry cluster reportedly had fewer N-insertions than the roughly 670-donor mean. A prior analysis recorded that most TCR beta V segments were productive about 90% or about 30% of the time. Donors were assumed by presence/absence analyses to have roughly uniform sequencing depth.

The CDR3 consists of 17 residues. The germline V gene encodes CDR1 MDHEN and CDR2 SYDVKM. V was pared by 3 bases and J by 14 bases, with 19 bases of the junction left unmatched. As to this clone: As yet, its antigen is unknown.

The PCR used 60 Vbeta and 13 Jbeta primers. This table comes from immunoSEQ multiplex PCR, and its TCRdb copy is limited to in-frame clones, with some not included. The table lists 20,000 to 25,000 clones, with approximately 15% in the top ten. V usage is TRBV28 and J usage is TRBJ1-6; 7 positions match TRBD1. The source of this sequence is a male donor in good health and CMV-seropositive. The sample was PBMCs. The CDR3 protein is CASSLGGTDRSGRSLHF. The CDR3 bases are TGTGCCAGCAGTTTGGGTGGGACAGACCGATCGGGGAGGTCCCTCCACTTT. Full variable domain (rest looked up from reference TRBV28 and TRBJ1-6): DVKVTQSSRYLVKRTGEKVFLECVQDMDHENMFWYRQDPGLGLRLIYFSYDVKMKEKGDIPEGYSVSREKKERFSLILESASTNQTSMYLCASSLGGTDRSGRSLHFGNGTRLTVT.